This is a list of T cell receptor beta chains from one sample in a study of technical replicates of blood from a few donors. Only in-frame clones appear in the TCRdb table, and some are missing; sequencing was by immunoSEQ multiplex PCR. The table includes about 14,000 clones, roughly 80% detected once. What was sequenced was PBMCs. All receptors come from a human donor in good health. Both conserved end residues are part of each CDR3. The order of the fields is V gene, clone size, D gene, J gene, CDR3 protein, CDR3 DNA. D genes are given only for firm matches. Size tells how often a clone was seen (once, few, many) or the class of an expanded clone, and some rows leave it out.

TRBV9,.,.,TRBJ1-2,CASSVGGGGQTYGYTF,TGTGCCAGCAGCGTAGGTGGTGGAGGACAGACATATGGCTACACCTTC
TRBV7-9,.,.,TRBJ1-3,CASSPMGLSGNTIYF,TGTGCCAGCAGCCCAATGGGACTCTCTGGAAACACCATATATTTT
TRBV6-5,.,TRBD1,TRBJ1-2,CASSPSGTGGYGYTF,TGTGCCAGCAGTCCCTCCGGGACAGGGGGTTATGGCTACACCTTC
TRBV10-3,.,.,TRBJ2-2,CATLNTGELFF,TGTGCCACCCTTAACACCGGGGAGCTGTTTTTT
TRBV18,.,.,TRBJ1-2,CASSPPAGLGYTF,TGTGCCAGCTCACCTCCGGCAGGGCTTGGCTACACCTTC
TRBV6-1,few,.,TRBJ1-5,CASSGEGQPQHF,TGTGCCAGCAGTGGGGAGGGGCAGCCCCAGCATTTT
TRBV4-1,few,.,TRBJ1-1,CASSQGHLEGKTEAFF,TGCGCCAGCAGCCAAGGCCACCTTGAGGGAAAGACTGAAGCTTTCTTT
TRBV7-9,.,TRBD1,TRBJ1-1,CASNPMTGYTEAFF,TGTGCCAGCAACCCCATGACAGGGTACACTGAAGCTTTCTTT
TRBV7-2,.,TRBD1,TRBJ1-3,CASSYTTGGSGNTIYF,TGTGCCAGCAGCTATACGACAGGGGGCTCTGGAAACACCATATATTTT
TRBV4-2,.,TRBD2,TRBJ2-7,CASSQAGTSGLYEQYF,TGTGCCAGCAGCCAAGCAGGGACTAGCGGCCTCTACGAGCAGTACTTC
TRBV21-1,.,.,TRBJ2-5,CASSSSGTGEETQYF,TGTGCCAGCAGCAGTTCCGGGACAGGGGAAGAGACCCAGTACTTC
TRBV7-8,.,TRBD1,TRBJ2-5,CASSPQGVQETQYF,TGTGCCAGCAGCCCCCAGGGGGTTCAAGAGACCCAGTACTTC
TRBV19,.,.,TRBJ2-1,CASREGDYLAGEQFF,TGTGCCAGTAGGGAGGGGGACTACCTTGCCGGTGAGCAGTTCTTC
TRBV5-3,once,.,TRBJ2-3,CARSTDGGPGDTQYF,TGTGCCAGAAGCACAGACGGGGGGCCCGGAGATACGCAGTATTTT
TRBV7-9,few,.,TRBJ1-4,CASSPDEKLFF,TGTGCCAGCAGCCCGGATGAAAAACTGTTTTTT
TRBV18,.,.,TRBJ2-1,CASSPRRSSYNEQFF,TGTGCCAGCTCACCACGGCGGAGCTCCTACAATGAGCAGTTCTTC
TRBV11-1,.,.,TRBJ2-1,CASSLVGDEQFF,TGTGCCAGCAGCTTAGTGGGAGATGAGCAGTTCTTC
TRBV18,once,TRBD2,TRBJ2-7,CASSRTSGSSHEQYF,TGTGCCAGCTCAAGGACTAGCGGGAGTTCCCACGAGCAGTACTTC
TRBV7-3,.,.,TRBJ2-5,CASSAGPAQAQYF,TGTGCCAGCAGCGCGGGCCCAGCTCAGGCCCAGTACTTC
TRBV7-9,few,TRBD1,TRBJ1-5,CASSQSPGQGEVGQPQHF,TGTGCCAGCAGCCAATCTCCGGGACAGGGTGAAGTCGGTCAGCCCCAGCATTTT
TRBV7-6,.,TRBD2,TRBJ2-1,CASSVGLAGYEQFF,TGTGCCAGCAGCGTAGGACTAGCGGGGTATGAGCAGTTCTTC
TRBV7-2,.,.,TRBJ2-7,CASSSYQGEQYF,TGTGCCAGCAGTTCATATCAGGGCGAGCAGTACTTC
TRBV5-1,.,TRBD1,TRBJ2-7,CASSLGQGVDEQYF,TGCGCCAGCAGCCTGGGACAGGGTGTAGACGAGCAGTACTTC
TRBV25-1,few,TRBD2,TRBJ2-2,CASRRLADTGELFF,TGTGCCAGCAGGCGACTAGCGGACACCGGGGAGCTGTTTTTT
TRBV2,.,TRBD2,TRBJ2-1,CASRSFGAGYNEQFF,TGTGCCAGCAGGTCTTTTGGAGCGGGGTACAATGAGCAGTTCTTC
TRBV2,.,.,TRBJ1-1,CASIGRANTEAFF,TGTGCCAGCATAGGCAGGGCGAACACTGAAGCTTTCTTT
TRBV19,.,.,TRBJ2-7,CASGTAGEQYF,TGTGCCAGTGGGACTGCCGGGGAGCAGTACTTC
TRBV28,.,TRBD1,TRBJ2-5,CASRTGQRRETQYF,TGTGCCAGCAGGACGGGACAGAGACGTGAGACCCAGTACTTC
TRBV15,.,TRBD2,TRBJ2-5,CATSIGLAGETQYF,TGTGCCACCAGCATAGGACTAGCGGGAGAGACCCAGTACTTC
TRBV25-1,few,TRBD2,TRBJ2-7,CASSSLAPTYEQYF,TGTGCCAGCAGTTCACTAGCGCCTACCTACGAGCAGTACTTC
TRBV10-1,.,TRBD2,TRBJ2-1,CASSSGLAADNEQFF,TGCGCCAGCAGTAGTGGACTAGCAGCCGACAATGAGCAGTTCTTC
TRBV29-1,.,TRBD1,TRBJ1-5,CSAETGVDQPQHF,TGCAGCGCTGAAACAGGGGTGGATCAGCCCCAGCATTTT
TRBV7-8,.,.,TRBJ2-5,CASSLRYSQETQYF,TGTGCCAGCAGCTTACGGTATTCCCAAGAGACCCAGTACTTC
TRBV10-3,.,.,TRBJ2-1,CAIKAPGEPEQFF,TGTGCCATCAAGGCCCCCGGGGAACCCGAGCAGTTCTTC
TRBV27,.,.,TRBJ2-7,CASSKSPGLLSYEQYF,TGTGCCAGCAGTAAATCTCCGGGACTCCTCTCCTACGAGCAGTACTTC
TRBV11-1,.,.,TRBJ2-1,CASRDKVSSYNEQFF,TGTGCCAGCAGGGACAAGGTGAGCTCCTACAATGAGCAGTTCTTC
TRBV2,.,TRBD1,TRBJ2-7,CASSGQGIYTTYEQYF,TGTGCCAGCAGCGGACAGGGGATTTATACAACCTACGAGCAGTACTTC
TRBV7-6,few,TRBD1,TRBJ2-7,CASSLGDRVYEQYF,TGTGCCAGCAGCTTAGGAGACAGGGTCTACGAGCAGTACTTC
TRBV5-1,.,.,TRBJ2-7,CASSLWTEAHEQYF,TGCGCCAGCAGCTTATGGACAGAGGCCCACGAGCAGTACTTC
TRBV7-9,.,TRBD1,TRBJ1-2,CASSTAAGGRLGYTF,TGTGCCAGCAGCACAGCAGCAGGGGGGCGCTTGGGCTACACCTTC
TRBV19,.,TRBD2,TRBJ2-5,CASSDSGAVRTQYF,TGTGCCAGTAGTGATAGCGGGGCCGTACGGACCCAGTACTTC
TRBV6-1,.,.,TRBJ1-5,CASTAQGWSNQPQHF,TGTGCCAGCACGGCCCAGGGTTGGAGCAATCAGCCCCAGCATTTT
TRBV30,.,.,TRBJ2-5,CAWNPMREYETQYF,TGTGCCTGGAATCCAATGAGGGAGTATGAGACCCAGTACTTC
TRBV7-9,.,TRBD1,TRBJ1-1,CAIQGSNTEAFF,TGTGCCATACAGGGGTCGAACACTGAAGCTTTCTTT
TRBV10-3,.,TRBD2,TRBJ2-3,CAISGGGVAGPTDTQYF,TGTGCCATCAGTGGGGGTGGGGTAGCGGGACCAACAGATACGCAGTATTTT
TRBV5-6,.,.,TRBJ2-5,CASSSQIQRTELRETQYF,TGTGCCAGCAGCTCACAGATACAACGGACAGAGCTTCGGGAGACCCAGTACTTC
TRBV28,.,.,TRBJ1-2,CASSLYSPGYGYTF,TGTGCCAGCAGTTTATACAGTCCCGGCTATGGCTACACCTTC
TRBV7-8,.,TRBD2,TRBJ2-5,CASSRYPSGKETQYF,TGTGCCAGCAGCAGATACCCTAGCGGTAAAGAGACCCAGTACTTC
TRBV28,.,TRBD2,TRBJ2-7,CASSLPLTGLAGGNSYEQYF,TGTGCCAGCAGTCTCCCCCTGACAGGACTAGCGGGAGGGAACTCCTACGAGCAGTACTTC
TRBV6-5,.,TRBD1,TRBJ2-2,CASSRTGAFGELFF,TGTGCCAGCAGTAGGACAGGGGCGTTTGGGGAGCTGTTTTTT
TRBV13,.,TRBD2,TRBJ2-7,CASNHGGLAYEQYF,TGTGCCAGCAACCATGGCGGACTAGCGTACGAGCAGTACTTC
TRBV5-1,.,TRBD1,TRBJ2-7,CASRGTGGKNEQYF,TGCGCCAGCAGGGGGACAGGGGGGAAGAACGAGCAGTACTTC
TRBV28,.,TRBD2,TRBJ2-1,CASRLRTSGRLRGNEQFF,TGTGCCAGCAGGCTCCGGACTAGCGGGAGGCTACGGGGAAATGAGCAGTTCTTC
TRBV2,.,TRBD2,TRBJ2-2,CASSAERETGELFF,TGTGCCAGCAGTGCAGAGCGGGAGACCGGGGAGCTGTTTTTT
TRBV18,.,.,TRBJ2-7,CASSAGLSTYEQYF,TGTGCCAGCTCAGCGGGACTCTCCACCTACGAGCAGTACTTC
TRBV5-4,few,.,TRBJ1-3,CASSLWGSTGNTIYF,TGTGCCAGCAGCTTATGGGGCAGTACGGGAAACACCATATATTTT
TRBV7-2,.,TRBD1,TRBJ1-1,CASSLAGTANTEAFF,TGTGCCAGCAGCTTAGCCGGGACAGCGAACACTGAAGCTTTCTTT